The TCR beta chain under discussion was sequenced for a study of blood T cell repertoires in COVID-19. Per the study methods: Estimation of nucleated cell counts was performed using reference gene primer amplification. Some clones are missing from TCRdb's copy, which holds only in-frame ones; the method was immunoSEQ multiplex PCR. V and J calls and clone size are as listed in that table; D and trimming were resolved from the DNA. This sample carries over 100,000 clones, about 89% of them seen once, and the ten largest clones take 5.1%. The CDR3 totals 14 residues. Germline V gives CDR1 SGDLS, CDR2 YYNGEE. V lost 3 bases and J lost 8, with 17 bases in between.

The origin of this receptor is a human donor in a cohort sampled during active COVID-19. Material for sequencing was peripheral blood. This chain joins TRBV9 and TRBJ1-2; TRBD1 is a possible D gene (5 bases). The CDR3 region has the DNA TGTGCCAGCAGCGCCACCCCAAGGGGCCGGGGCTACACCTTC. This sequence encodes CASSATPRGRGYTF.